What follows describes a single T cell receptor (beta chain). The data are from a study of T-cell reconstitution after alpha-beta-depleted transplantation in children. A library of TCRbeta sequences, prepared with unique molecular identifiers, was generated. MiXCR was run by TCRdb on the PCR reads, yielding one entry per CDR3 protein. The data contain roughly 420,000 distinct CDR3 sequences, about 16% of them singletons. V lost 7 bases and J lost 0, with 15 bases in between. This CDR3 contains 14 residues. Germline V gene sequence: CDR1 SQVTM, CDR2 ANQGSEA. The chain employs TRBV29-1 and TRBJ1-1, with D unresolved. Sequenced material: PBMCs, mostly from graft donor cells, taken 360 days after TCRalphabeta/CD19-depleted stem cell transplant. The sequence was collected from a boy younger than two who had a stem cell transplant for Wiskott-Aldrich syndrome, so the T cells may come from the graft donor. CDR3 nucleotides: TGCAGCGCTACTAAGACGTTACTGAACACTGAAGCTTTCTTT. Its translation: CSATKTLLNTEAFF.